This T cell receptor beta chain was profiled in a study of blood T cell repertoires in COVID-19. Overall study context: T cells, B-cell-depleted T cells, or PBMCs provided the cDNA or gDNA that served as material.

Patients in Seattle were enrolled during active infection, then followed longitudinally. The junction had 4 bases not matched to a gene; V was cut back by 6 bases and J by 3 bases. The CDR3 length is 15 residues. Germline-derived CDR1 and CDR2 are MNHEY and SMNVEV (reference sequence). Per the original data handling: Reference gene primer amplification gave estimated nucleated cell counts. Method: immunoSEQ multiplex PCR; TCRdb's copy keeps in-frame clones and lacks some. That table is the source of V, J and clone size, and D and trimming were worked out from the DNA. This repertoire shows some 90,000 clones, roughly 90% found once; its top ten account for 2.5% to 3.5%.

The clonotype originates from a man between 50 and 59 years old with COVID-19, enrolled during active disease. The sample taken for sequencing was peripheral blood. V and J are TRBV27 and TRBJ2-1; 11 bases align to TRBD2. CDR3 loop: CASRPTSGVYNEQFF. CDR3 nucleotides: TGTGCCAGCAGACCGACTAGCGGGGTCTACAATGAGCAGTTCTTC.